This T cell receptor beta chain was documented in a study of blood T cell repertoires in COVID-19 (dated by TCRdb to 2020 to 2021). For the wider study: Collaborator samples came from the United States, Italy and Spain and covered acute and convalescent phases of COVID-19. Subjects who had been exposed to COVID-19, were actively infected with it, or had recovered from it provided the deeply sampled blood TCRbeta repertoires that made up the dataset. The repertoires were released in a freely available public database meant as a resource for research on the immune response to SARS-CoV-2. HLA class I and class II types, where available, came from metadata supplied by the sample provider rather than from assay-based typing. The samples were drawn from two sources: the first 160 participants of the ongoing ImmuneRACE study, and 1,254 subjects contributed by 6 global collaborators. A de-identified subject ID, COVID-19 status, age in years and sex were almost always included in the sample metadata. The material from the prospective study consisted of cDNA or gDNA derived from T cells, B-cell-depleted T cells, or PBMCs.

TCRbeta CDR3 regions were amplified from genomic DNA by means of the immunoSEQ Assay, a bias-controlled multiplex PCR. The original pipeline was this. The number of nucleated cells in each sample was estimated from the amplification of reference gene primers within the assay. To quantify the absolute abundance of each unique TCRbeta CDR3 rearrangement, sequence reads were collapsed and filtered. For each sample, productive Simpson clonality was calculated as the square root of Simpson's diversity index across productive rearrangements. TCRdb's version of the immuneACCESS table is confined to in-frame rearrangements and falls short of the full clone set. An unresolved V gene accounts for under half of the shortfall where checked; the remainder is of unknown origin. Clone size and V and J calls were adopted from that table, with D and trimming inferred from the DNA. The sample data list 150,000 to 200,000 clones, and around 85% of these were observed just once. Jointly, the top ten make up approximately 3.3% of the sample.

Details on this clone: Its antigen remains unidentified. No much larger clone exists at a distance of one base, and base qualities are not known.

The collaborating institutions used their own protocols to collect whole blood in K2EDTA tubes. For TCRbeta analysis, collaborator samples were shipped as frozen whole blood, as isolated PBMCs, or as DNA extracted from either sample type. The research as a whole found: Clinical and demographic metadata were provided uncurated, with the amount varying by source and participant.

Sequencing was carried out using peripheral blood. The sequence was obtained from a human donor with acute or convalescent COVID-19. The donor label of this sample is uncertain.

Here is the DNA: TGTGCCAGCAGCCGGGGGGCAGCGGGCAACTATGGCTACACCTTC. This encodes CASSRGAAGNYGYTF. The rearranged chain carries TRBV7-2 and TRBJ1-2; TRBD1 is a possible D gene, resting on 6 matching bases. Reading the germline V gene gives CDR1 SGHTA and CDR2 FQGNSA. The CDR3 runs 15 residues from the cysteine to the phenylalanine. The DNA shown is the 45-base CDR3, in frame from base 1. V and J are truncated by 5 bases and 2 bases respectively, leaving an intervening sequence of 15 bases.